These 6 T cell receptor beta chains share one sample of origin, sequenced in a study of radiotherapy plus CTLA-4 blockade in lung cancer. The repertoire was sequenced with immunoSEQ multiplex PCR; TCRdb's copy has only in-frame clones and lacks some. In the table there are around 56,000 clones, approximately 80% of which are singletons. Sequencing was performed on peripheral blood, taken from a patient treated with radiotherapy plus ipilimumab. Receptors were obtained from a human donor with non-small cell lung cancer who had a complete response to radiotherapy plus ipilimumab.

This clone has a handful of counts. This rearrangement joins TRBV19 to TRBJ1-5; 10 nucleotides match TRBD1. Germline V gene sequence: CDR1 LNHDA, CDR2 SQIVND (reference sequence). CDR3 size: 15 residues. The ends lost 6 bases at V and 5 bases at J; junction bases unmatched: 7. This chain's CDR3 is CASSRGQGDHQPQHF. The CDR3 DNA follows: TGTGCCAGTAGCCGAGGACAGGGGGATCATCAGCCCCAGCATTTT.

This clone was counted only a few times. The rearrangement links TRBV13 to TRBJ1-3, with 7 positions matching TRBD1. This CDR3 has 17 amino acids. Looked up from germline, CDR1 is PRHDT and CDR2 is FYEKMQ (reference sequence). V shed 0 bases and J 3 bases; nucleotides not matched to a gene: 8. CDR3 DNA: TGTGCCAGCAGCTTAGGCCTAAGAGGGGGCGTTGGAAACACCATATATTTT. It codes for CASSLGLRGGVGNTIYF.

For the CDR3, the DNA is TGTGCCAGTAGCAACAGCTACGAGCAGTACTTC. Translating it yields CASSNSYEQYF. The chain is built from TRBV19 and TRBJ2-7; the D is unclear. CDR3 size: 11 residues. Germline CDR1 LNHDA, CDR2 SQIVND (reference sequence). Trimming left V 6 bases short and J 3 bases short, with 6 bases between.

J is TRBJ1-4 and V is TRBV28; no reliable D call. Germline V lookup: CDR1 MDHEN, CDR2 SYDVKM. Trimming pared 7 bases from V and 11 bases from J, leaving 14 bases between. CDR3 length equals 12 residues. The CDR3 DNA follows: TGTGCCAGCACCTCGGGATTCTTGAAACTGTTTTTT. It yields the protein CASTSGFLKLFF. The full variable domain, with the rest looked up from reference TRBV28 and TRBJ1-4, is DVKVTQSSRYLVKRTGEKVFLECVQDMDHENMFWYRQDPGLGLRLIYFSYDVKMKEKGDIPEGYSVSREKKERFSLILESASTNQTSMYLCASTSGFLKLFFGSGTQLSVL.

The V and J genes are TRBV7-9 and TRBJ1-1, with D hard to call. This CDR3 has 15 residues. The V end lost 1 base, the J end lost 1 base, and 10 bases lay between the germline ends. Germline V gene sequence: CDR1 SEHNR, CDR2 FQNEAQ (reference sequence). CDR3 loop: CASSLGQAGNTEAFF. The CDR3 region has the DNA TGTGCCAGCAGCTTAGGGCAGGCAGGGAACACTGAAGCTTTCTTT.

The rearrangement uses TRBV5-1 and TRBJ2-5, with a weak D call TRBD2 (6 bases). V dropped 5 bases and J dropped 0 bases, with 8 bases sitting between them. The germline V gene has CDR1 SGHRS and CDR2 YFSETQ. CDR3 size: 13 residues. The CDR3 DNA is TGCGCCAGCAGATGGAGGGACCAAGAGACCCAGTACTTC. It is translated as CASRWRDQETQYF. The full variable domain, its missing parts supplied by reference TRBV5-1 and TRBJ2-5, is KAGVTQTPRYLIKTRGQQVTLSCSPISGHRSVSWYQQTPGQGLQFLFEYFSETQRNKGNFPGRFSGRQFSNSRSEMNVSTLELGDSALYLCASRWRDQETQYFGPGTRLLVL.